Below, 14 T cell receptor beta chains from the same sample are listed, as sequenced in a study of T cell repertoires in cytomegalovirus infection. For these TCRs, the target antigens are not known. TCRdb recomputed calls from the reads with MiXCR, one row per CDR3 protein. The table has about 770,000 distinct CDR3 sequences, approximately 32% seen once. This specimen consisted of cultured CD8+ T cells from PBMCs, obtained from culture after CMV antigen stimulation. The receptors stem from a human donor in good health (CMV status not recorded). Some clones in this sample may be carry-over from other donors' samples.

This chain connects TRBV6-6 to TRBJ2-7; D call uncertain. The CDR3 runs 13 residues. Germline V gives CDR1 MNHNY, CDR2 SVGAGI (reference sequence). V was trimmed by 6 bases and J by 7 bases, leaving 16 bases between them. The CDR3 DNA reads as TGTGCCAGCAGCCTAGGGAATCGGAAGGAGCAGTACTTC. This sequence encodes CASSLGNRKEQYF.

The gene calls are TRBV12-3 or TRBV12-4 and TRBJ1-1, with D possibly TRBD1 on 5 matching bases. The CDR3 spans 13 residues. V gave up 8 bases and J gave up 6 bases, with 16 bases separating them. For the CDR3, the DNA is TGTGCCAGCGGGACCGGGGAAACTCCTGAAGCTTTCTTT. It yields the protein CASGTGETPEAFF.

V gene TRBV6-5 combines with J gene TRBJ1-6, with 7 positions matching TRBD1. V was clipped by 2 bases and J by 0 bases; unmatched bases: 16. Looked up from germline, CDR1 is MNHEY and CDR2 is SVGAGI. This CDR3 is built from 21 residues. The DNA for the CDR3 is TGTGCCAGCAGTTACCAAGCCCTATTAACAGGGGACAGCTCCTATAATTCACCCCTCCACTTT. The encoded protein is CASSYQALLTGDSSYNSPLHF.

This clonotype appeared a few times. The chain links TRBV27 to TRBJ1-1, with 10 bases fitting TRBD1. The length of the CDR3 is 14 residues. The germline CDR1 and CDR2 sequences are MNHEY and SMNVEV (reference sequence). V was clipped by 2 bases and J by 6 bases; unmatched bases: 3. The CDR3, as DNA: TGTGCCAGCAGTTTAAGAGGGACAGGGGCTGAAGCTTTCTTT. As protein: CASSLRGTGAEAFF.

This chain connects TRBV29-1 to TRBJ2-1; D call uncertain. Germline loops: CDR1 SQVTM, CDR2 ANQGSEA. The CDR3 runs 13 residues. The ends were cut back, 7 bases at V and 2 bases at J, with 12 bases in the middle. In nucleotides, the CDR3 is TGCAGCGCCAGAACGGTCACCTACAATGAGCAGTTCTTC. It codes for CSARTVTYNEQFF.

This clonotype was observed at least ten times. The chain is built from TRBV7-6 and TRBJ2-5, with 7 positions matching TRBD1. Looked up from germline, CDR1 is SGHVS and CDR2 is FNYEAQ. V shed 5 bases, J shed 2 bases, and the junction held 5 bases outside the gene matches. There are 14 residues in the CDR3. As DNA, the CDR3 is TGTGCCAGCAGCAACGACAGGGTTCAAGAGACCCAGTACTTC. Its translation is CASSNDRVQETQYF.

Only a few counts were recorded for this clonotype. The J gene is TRBJ2-1, the V gene TRBV7-9; 7 bases line up with TRBD1. Germline CDR1 reads SEHNR; CDR2 reads FQNEAQ (reference sequence). The ends lost 5 bases at V and 9 bases at J; junction bases unmatched: 16. This CDR3 has 16 amino acids. CDR3: CASSPRDRVTYGEQFF. DNA of the CDR3: TGTGCCAGCAGCCCAAGAGACAGGGTGACATACGGTGAGCAGTTCTTC.

This clonotype was seen once. A junction end diverges from the germline sequence, so it may reflect a read error. The chain has TRBV27 and TRBJ1-2, with D unresolved. The length of the CDR3 is 18 residues. Germline V gene sequence: CDR1 MNHEY, CDR2 SMNVEV (reference sequence). CDR3 DNA sequence: TGTGCCAGCAGTCCCCAGCAGGCATTCGATCCAGCTAACTATGACTACACCTTC. Its protein product is CASSPQQAFDPANYDYTF.

This clonotype showed up many times. The gene calls are TRBV7-2 and TRBJ2-4; 13 bases map to TRBD2. The CDR3 runs to 16 residues. Looked up from germline, CDR1 is SGHTA and CDR2 is FQGNSA. V was clipped by 3 bases and J by 8 bases; unmatched bases: 7. The CDR3 sequence: CASSLGLAGPGDIQYF. CDR3 DNA: TGTGCCAGCAGCTTGGGACTAGCGGGGCCCGGGGACATTCAGTACTTC. Variable domain in full (rest from reference TRBV7-2 and TRBJ2-4): GAGVSQSPSNKVTEKGKDVELRCDPISGHTALYWYRQSLGQGLEFLIYFQGNSAPDKSGLPSDRFSAERTGGSVSTLTIQRTQQEDSAVYLCASSLGLAGPGDIQYFGAGTRLSVL.

This chain connects TRBV29-1 to TRBJ2-5; D gene uncertain. The CDR3 is made up of 13 amino acids. CDR1 and CDR2 (germline): SQVTM, ANQGSEA. Between the trimmed V and J ends, which lost 7 bases and 3 bases, there was a span of 15 bases. The CDR3 bases are TGCAGCGCCGAGTGGCAGGACGAAGAGACCCAGTACTTC. This encodes CSAEWQDEETQYF.

Many counts were recorded for this clonotype. J is TRBJ2-2 and V is TRBV6-5; 7 bases line up with TRBD1. The CDR3 is made up of 14 amino acids. With 10 bases clipped from V and 4 bases from J, the junction kept 9 bases outside the gene matches. CDR1 and CDR2 from the germline V gene are MNHEY and SVGAGI. CDR3 DNA sequence: TGTGCCACCGCCGACAGGGTCGGCACCGGGGAGCTGTTTTTT. Its translation: CATADRVGTGELFF.

This clonotype was picked up a small number of times. The chain links TRBV2 to TRBJ1-2; D not certain. Germline CDR1 and CDR2: SNHLY and FYNNEI. Trimming removed 4 bases from V and 8 bases from J, with 17 bases in between. CDR3 length: 14 amino acids. The CDR3 spells CASSATPGLGGYTF. The CDR3, as DNA: TGTGCCAGCAGTGCGACGCCCGGCCTGGGAGGCTACACCTTC.

Note on this clonotype: A read error may produce the germline difference seen at one junction end. The rearrangement uses TRBV5-6 and TRBJ1-1; 10 bases align to TRBD1. Germline CDR1 is SGHDT and CDR2 is YYEEEE. CDR3 length equals 16 residues. CDR3 sequence: CASSLPTGTGDTEAYF. The CDR3 DNA sequence: TGTGCCAGCAGCTTGCCCACCGGGACAGGGGACACTGAAGCTTACTTT. The full variable domain, in which reference TRBV5-6 and TRBJ1-1 provide the parts outside the CDR3, is DAGVTQSPTHLIKTRGQQVTLRCSPKSGHDTVSWYQQALGQGPQFIFQYYEEEERQRGNFPDRFSGHQFPNYSSELNVNALLLGDSALYLCASSLPTGTGDTEAYFGQGTRLTVV.

The rearrangement links TRBV19 to TRBJ1-1; D remains ambiguous. There are 13 residues in the CDR3. V gave up 7 bases and J gave up 1 base, with 10 bases separating them. Germline assignment: CDR1 LNHDA and CDR2 SQIVND (reference sequence). The CDR3 here is CASKIDANTEAFF. The CDR3 DNA reads TGTGCCAGTAAAATAGACGCGAACACTGAAGCTTTCTTT.